The rows below give T cell receptor beta chains drawn from one sample of a study of T cells after posttransplantation cyclophosphamide. The data were produced by immunoSEQ multiplex PCR, yet TCRdb's version contains in-frame clones alone and is incomplete. The sample shows about 26,000 clones, no singletons; the ten largest hold nearly 1.5%. The material sequenced was PBMCs. These receptors were obtained from a man in his fifties or sixties in good health, CMV-negative, and a related stem cell transplant donor. Both conserved end residues are part of each CDR3.

cdr3_aa,v_call,j_call
CASSTNRDRVWYGYTF,TRBV11-2,TRBJ1-2
CASSAPGGTGGYSNQPQHF,TRBV2,TRBJ1-5
CASSPRTSGTEQYF,TRBV7-3,-
CASSLTGGHGYTF,TRBV7-9,TRBJ1-2
CSANRGREQYF,TRBV20-1,TRBJ2-7
CASSEWGVTEAFF,TRBV2,TRBJ1-1
CASNRGGGITDTQYF,TRBV27,TRBJ2-3
CASSMVGGHYEQYF,TRBV19,TRBJ2-7
CAWSGGPYGYTF,TRBV30,TRBJ1-2
CASSEYRGTAHEAFF,TRBV25-1,TRBJ1-1
CASSHLRDTDTDTQYF,TRBV5-4,TRBJ2-3
CASSAGGQAYEQYF,TRBV9,TRBJ2-7
CASSRDRIPYEQYF,TRBV27,TRBJ2-7
CAISGRAGAAYEQYF,TRBV10-3,-
CASSLSSYEQYF,TRBV10-1,TRBJ2-7
CASSPWGGHEAPLHF,TRBV7-9,TRBJ1-6
CASSVEQGRGADTQYF,TRBV9,TRBJ2-3
CASSLVGGPGELFF,TRBV5-1,TRBJ2-2
CASSSLNAYEQYF,TRBV28,TRBJ2-7
CASTIRGGGNEQFF,TRBV5-1,TRBJ2-1
CASSVEGGNQPQHF,TRBV18,TRBJ1-5
CASAKEWGRAGNYGYTF,TRBV19,TRBJ1-2
CASRGGLDEQYF,TRBV6-5,TRBJ2-7
CASSQGSWDSPLHF,TRBV6-5,TRBJ1-6
CASSPGQGEHGYTF,TRBV7-9,TRBJ1-2
CASSGGYPYEQYF,TRBV7-9,TRBJ2-7
CASSLAGTSGTSYEQYF,TRBV7-9,TRBJ2-7
CASSLSLSYEQYF,TRBV11-1,TRBJ2-7
CASSLTGIDYGYTF,TRBV5-1,TRBJ1-2
CASSFVGKRRTYEQYF,TRBV5-4,TRBJ2-7
CASSSLRRDKYTDTQYF,TRBV11-2,TRBJ2-3
CSAGGATNEKLFF,TRBV29-1,TRBJ1-4
CASAGGGVSGNTIYF,TRBV28,TRBJ1-3
CAWTRDTYTGELFF,TRBV30,TRBJ2-2
CATSGRAWENQPQHF,TRBV15,TRBJ1-5
CASRPVTSGTFLEQYF,TRBV28,TRBJ2-7
CASSLADSNYGYTF,TRBV5-1,TRBJ1-2
CASSLEPGAAAFF,TRBV11-3,TRBJ1-1
CAIRVTSGGSTDTQYF,TRBV10-3,TRBJ2-3
CASSLVKGADEQYF,TRBV5-5,TRBJ2-7
CASSLFRDQETQYF,TRBV7-2,TRBJ2-5
CASSVDLGRGYEQYF,TRBV9,TRBJ2-7
CASGEPAGETQYF,TRBV7-9,TRBJ2-5
CASSRIPGLAGGTDTQYF,TRBV5-1,TRBJ2-3
CASSLNPGPNYGYTF,TRBV5-1,TRBJ1-2
CASSVSRRGAAETDTQYF,TRBV6-1,TRBJ2-3
CASSSAQTGSNEKLFF,TRBV28,TRBJ1-4
CASSIEGGDEETQYF,TRBV19,TRBJ2-5
CASSSGMGGLHNEQFF,TRBV7-9,TRBJ2-1
CASRQRGFYEQYF,TRBV12-2,TRBJ2-7
CASSPGQGEGNQPQHF,TRBV6-6,TRBJ1-5
CASSRGGQFGYTF,TRBV7-9,TRBJ1-2
CASSQTRTGSADTQYF,TRBV18,TRBJ2-3
CASSKRTSGGPQETQYF,TRBV4-1,TRBJ2-5
CASSASESSYNEQFF,TRBV5-1,TRBJ2-1
CASSSWGGPGANVLTF,TRBV27,TRBJ2-6
CASSPQRGAGYGYTF,TRBV18,TRBJ1-2